The 2 T cell receptor beta chains reported below all come from one sample, sequenced in a study of Ad26.COV2.S vaccination and SARS-CoV-2 variants (dated by TCRdb to the early 2020s). This sample's time point label indicates: individuals recovered from natural SARS-CoV-2 infection. Libraries were constructed by the immunoSEQ multiplex PCR assay. Entries here come from immuneACCESS through TCRdb and include only in-frame sequences with V and J called. Some clones fail to appear in such tables; in the studies checked, an unresolved V gene covers under half of the shortfall, and the cause of the remainder is unknown. The sample table contains 120,000 to 150,000 clones; only one count was recorded for more than 80% of them. Approximately 5% of the sample rests with the top ten. This material consisted of peripheral blood, taken after recovery from COVID-19. These receptors all stem from a human donor who had recovered from COVID-19.

The rearrangement links TRBV7-6 to TRBJ1-6; no firm D call. From germline, CDR1 is SGHVS and CDR2 FNYEAQ. The CDR3 loop spans 13 amino acids. V was shortened by 1 base and J by 10 bases, with 8 bases between the two germline ends. The CDR3 DNA is TGTGCCAGCAGCTTAGAGCCAGGATCACCCCTCCACTTT. This encodes CASSLEPGSPLHF.

This clone showed up just once. The rearrangement uses TRBV5-1 and TRBJ1-5; D is ambiguous. Trimming took off 4 bases at V and 6 bases at J, with 11 bases between the two ends. The CDR3 covers 13 residues. Germline V gene sequence: CDR1 SGHRS, CDR2 YFSETQ. The CDR3 is CASSAGGGQPQHF. CDR3 DNA: TGCGCCAGCAGCGCAGGAGGTGGTCAGCCCCAGCATTTT.